This T cell receptor (beta chain) derives from a study of radiation and T cells in renal cell carcinoma. Study results and caveats: Top tumor clonotypes rose in blood 2 weeks post-radiation, then contracted.

Here immunoSEQ multiplex PCR was the method, and the copy in TCRdb shows in-frame clones only, minus some. The data contain over 120,000 clones, 86% of them singletons. Specified time point: blood 4 weeks post-SBRT, at nephrectomy. Noted treatment: 15 Gy SBRT to primary tumor, nephrectomy 4 weeks later. Nephrectomy followed 15 Gy stereotactic body radiation by 4 weeks. Radiation-treated patients gave blood at baseline, week 2 and week 4. The tumor was a clear cell renal cell carcinoma. Of note for this clone: Its antigen remains unidentified.

The clonotype was recovered from a woman in her fifties or sixties with renal cell carcinoma. The specimen was blood, collected from a patient whose treatment included radiotherapy and nephrectomy.

CDR3 residues: CAISRQASYEQYF. The CDR3 DNA follows: TGTGCCATCAGTAGACAGGCGTCCTACGAGCAGTACTTC. This chain connects TRBV10-3 to TRBJ2-5, with D possibly TRBD1 on 6 matching bases. The J call may be wrong; the DNA end is better matched by TRBJ2-7. The germline gives CDR1 ENHRY, CDR2 SYGVKD. The CDR3 runs to 13 residues.